The clone carrying this T cell receptor (beta chain) has only a few counts. Its target is unknown. The time point denotes: pre-sensitization, week 0. The treatment is: therapeutic diphenylcyclopropenone sensitization with weekly scalp DPC. Every donor had alopecia and was 18 to 70 years old; all were suitable for DPC. Deletions cut 6 bases from V and 5 bases from J, with 12 bases between. The CDR3 length is 12 residues. Germline V gene data show CDR1 as SQVTM and CDR2 as ANQGSEA. TCRdb reprocessed the RACE reads with MiXCR, giving one entry per CDR3 protein. Here the sample spans fewer than 60,000 distinct CDR3 sequences, about 11% being singletons. The data stem from a study of human T cells and chemical hapten exposure. Study context: Upper-back patch tests with 0.01% DPC were read at 6 days.

The study's findings and limits: Among expanded TCRs, significantly more large CDR3 similarity clusters formed than among controls.

The starting material was whole blood, obtained in connection with sensitization to the hapten diphenylcyclopropenone (DPC). The receptor comes from a middle-aged woman with alopecia areata. Some clones in this sample may be carry-over from other donors' samples. The chain recombines TRBV29-1 with TRBJ2-3; TRBD2 is a possible D gene (6 bases). The DNA of the CDR3 is TGCAGCGTAGGGCGGGAAATAGATACGCAGTATTTT. Translated: CSVGREIDTQYF.